The T cell receptor (beta chain) described here comes from a study of CD8 T cells in Susac syndrome. When the RNA was reverse transcribed, random hexamers were used with an input of roughly 0.45 to 1 ug. TCRdb re-derived calls from the immunoSEQ multiplex PCR reads in MiXCR, one entry per CDR3 protein. The table lists about 120,000 distinct CDR3 sequences, roughly 94% of them singletons, with 0.25% to 0.3% in the top ten. Patients with Susac syndrome met the recently defined diagnostic criteria for definite or probable disease. The CDR3 loop spans 15 amino acids. V was clipped by 8 bases and J by 2 bases, with 16 bases between them. This clonotype was detected only once.

The sequenced sample consisted of CD8+ T cells from PBMCs. This chain joins TRBV12-3 or TRBV12-4 and TRBJ2-1, with a possible D match to TRBD1 (6 bases). The sequence was collected from a human donor with Susac syndrome. CDR3 region: CASAKGDGTYNEQFF. The CDR3 bases are TGTGCCAGCGCGAAGGGGGACGGGACCTACAATGAGCAGTTCTTC.